This entry lists 13 T cell receptor beta chains sequenced from one sample in a study of molecular identifiers for immune sequencing clone quantification (dated by TCRdb to the late 2010s). Libraries were constructed by PCR. The listed sequencing device is Illumina HiSeq 4000. TCRdb reworked the public reads: Q25 trimming with fastp, MiXCR clone assembly, productive beta chains retained. A single entry per CDR3 protein holds the most common genes and DNA from its merged rows. The sample contains around 460,000 distinct CDR3 sequences, roughly a fifth of them found a single time. The ten largest make up about 0.84% of the sample. What was sequenced was naive CD8+ T cells from blood, with Jurkat cell RNA spiked in. The cell subset or site label on this specimen signifies: FACS-sorted CD8+CD4-CCR7+CD45RA+ naive T cells. These TCRs come from a human donor in good health. Some libraries in this study had Jurkat cell RNA spiked in.

This clonotype has ten or more counts. This chain joins TRBV28 and TRBJ1-1, with D unclear. The CDR3 loop spans 14 amino acids. The ends were cut back, 3 bases at V and 2 bases at J, with 10 bases in the middle. Germline CDR1 is MDHEN and CDR2 is SYDVKM. The chain's CDR3 is CASSFTEGNTEAFF. DNA of the CDR3: TGTGCCAGCAGTTTCACCGAGGGAAACACTGAAGCTTTCTTT.

The chain uses TRBV27 and TRBJ2-7; D is undetermined. The germline gives CDR1 MNHEY, CDR2 SMNVEV (reference sequence). The CDR3 extends over 14 amino acids. The germline V and J ends were trimmed by 8 bases and 0 bases, with 14 bases remaining between them. The CDR3 loop reads CASWGSQRSYEQYF. The CDR3 coding sequence is TGTGCCAGCTGGGGATCCCAACGCTCCTACGAGCAGTACTTC.

Concerning this clonotype: This sequence may be a read error, since a much larger clone differs from it by one base. The J gene is TRBJ2-7, the V gene TRBV4-3, with 8 bases identical to TRBD1. With 2 bases clipped from V and 6 bases from J, the junction kept 9 bases outside the gene matches. Germline CDR1 is LGHNA and CDR2 is YSLEER. CDR3 length: 15 amino acids. The CDR3 region is CASSQRAGGPSEQYF. The CDR3 nucleotides read TGCGCCAGCAGCCAAAGGGCAGGGGGCCCGAGCGAGCAGTACTTC.

A few counts support this clonotype. DNA of the CDR3: TGCAGTGCTAGAAGCGGGCTCCAAGAGACCCAGTACTTC. Protein: CSARSGLQETQYF. The V gene is TRBV20-1, the J gene TRBJ2-5; D perhaps matches TRBD2 (6 bases). Trimming removed 2 bases at V and 1 base at J, with 8 bases between. Germline values: CDR1 DFQATT, CDR2 SNEGSKA (reference sequence). The CDR3 extends over 13 amino acids.

Comment on this clonotype: This clone may be a read error of a much larger clone one base away. The chain uses TRBV7-2 and TRBJ1-3; weak D call: TRBD1 (5 bases). Germline assignment: CDR1 SGHTA and CDR2 FQGNSA. The CDR3 sequence is 15 residues long. Here the CDR3 reads CAGSLEPRAGNTIYF. In nucleotides, the CDR3 is TGTGCCGGCAGCTTAGAGCCCAGGGCTGGAAACACCATATATTTT.

This clonotype came up a few times. The rearrangement joins TRBV20-1 to TRBJ2-5, with TRBD2 matching over 7 bases. The CDR3 runs to 15 residues. The J segment lost 5 bases and the V segment lost 0 bases, leaving 9 bases of the junction unmatched. Germline-derived CDR1 and CDR2 are DFQATT and SNEGSKA (reference sequence). Written as DNA, the CDR3 is TGCAGTGCTAGAGATGGCGGGAGCGGTGCGGAGACCCAGTACTTC. Translating it yields CSARDGGSGAETQYF.

The sample holds a few counts of this clonotype. The gene calls are TRBV9 and TRBJ2-1; 10 bases line up with TRBD2. The CDR3 consists of 16 residues. Germline values: CDR1 SGDLS, CDR2 YYNGEE. V was clipped by 3 bases and J by 2 bases; unmatched bases: 5. CDR3 in amino acids: CASSAFLAGAYNEQFF. In DNA, the CDR3 is TGTGCCAGCAGCGCCTTTCTAGCGGGGGCCTACAATGAGCAGTTCTTC.

This chain joins TRBV5-3 and TRBJ1-1; weak D call: TRBD1 (5 bases). TRBV5-3 is an ORF, and what it does is uncertain. This CDR3 is 14 amino acids long. The V and J ends lost 10 bases and 0 bases respectively, with 16 bases between them. CDR3 coding DNA: TGTGCCGGCAGCCTGACAGTCATGAACACTGAAGCTTTCTTT. Its translation: CAGSLTVMNTEAFF.

This clonotype was counted many times. The chain carries TRBV5-6 and TRBJ2-3, with 11 bases aligning to TRBD2. Germline CDR1 is SGHDT and CDR2 is YYEEEE. V was clipped by 1 base and J by 3 bases; unmatched bases: 4. The CDR3 is 16 residues long. The CDR3 DNA reads as TGTGCCAGCAGCTTGTTAGGGACTAGCGGAACAGATACGCAGTATTTT. This gives the protein CASSLLGTSGTDTQYF.

CDR3 DNA sequence: TGCAGTGCTAGGTGGCAGGGGGCGAAGAACGAGCAGTACTTC. This encodes CSARWQGAKNEQYF. The chain has TRBV20-1 and TRBJ2-7; 8 bases match TRBD1. Trimming at V came to 3 bases and at J to 5 bases, leaving 9 bases not matched to a gene. CDR3 length: 14 residues. Germline-derived CDR1 and CDR2 are DFQATT and SNEGSKA (reference sequence).

This clonotype was counted only a few times. This chain links TRBV2 with TRBJ2-5, with 8 bases matching TRBD1. J lost 6 bases, V lost 8 bases, and 14 bases had no gene match. The CDR3 is made up of 15 amino acids. Germline V gene sequence: CDR1 SNHLY, CDR2 FYNNEI. This CDR3 is CASSERTGRLKTQYF. The CDR3 bases are TGTGCCAGCTCGGAGAGGACAGGGAGGTTGAAGACCCAGTACTTC.

This clonotype was detected ten times or more. The chain's CDR3 is CASSENSLAASTDTQYF. CDR3 DNA: TGTGCCAGCAGCGAAAACTCATTAGCAGCGAGCACAGATACGCAGTATTTT. J is TRBJ2-3 and V is TRBV9; unclear D gene. V was pared by 3 bases and J by 0 bases, with 17 bases between. This CDR3 has 17 residues. Germline lookup yields CDR1 SGDLS and CDR2 YYNGEE.

The sample holds a few counts of this clonotype. This rearrangement joins TRBV6-1 to TRBJ1-5, with D uncertain. The CDR3 runs 15 residues. Trimming removed 4 bases at V and 2 bases at J, with 12 bases between. Germline values: CDR1 MNHNS, CDR2 SASEGT. Here the CDR3 DNA reads TGTGCCAGCAGTGTTAGAATGGACGGCAATCAGCCCCAGCATTTT. It codes for CASSVRMDGNQPQHF.